These T cell receptor beta chains were read from a single sample in a study of CD8 T cells in Susac syndrome. TCRdb analysed the immunoSEQ multiplex PCR reads with MiXCR anew, one entry per CDR3 protein. The sample consists of about 440,000 distinct CDR3 sequences, approximately 85% of them appearing once. Sequencing was done on a sample of CD8+ T cells from PBMCs. The receptors here all came from a human donor with multiple sclerosis. CDR3s include the opening cysteine and the closing phenylalanine or tryptophan. The D gene is left open where the match is weak. The size entry is marked missing in some rows and otherwise reads once, few, many or a size class.

>TRBV4-1|NA|TRBJ2-3|TRBD1
CASSQVGTDTDTQYF
TGCGCCAGCAGCCAAGTCGGGACAGACACAGATACGCAGTATTTT
>TRBV30|NA|TRBJ2-5|NA
CAWSVQQGVQETQYF
TGTGCCTGGAGTGTACAACAGGGAGTCCAAGAGACCCAGTACTTC
>TRBV2|NA|TRBJ2-1|TRBD2
CAFAGTNNEQFF
TGTGCCTTCGCAGGGACTAACAATGAGCAGTTCTTC
>TRBV30|few|TRBJ1-4|NA
CAWSVGLSNEKLFF
TGTGCCTGGAGTGTAGGACTCAGTAATGAAAAACTGTTTTTT
>TRBV6-6|once|TRBJ2-2|TRBD2
CASRGLAEGGELFF
TGTGCCAGCAGGGGACTAGCGGAGGGCGGGGAGCTGTTTTTT
>TRBV30|NA|TRBJ2-1|NA
CAWSLTNFEQFF
TGTGCCTGGAGCCTGACGAACTTTGAGCAGTTCTTC
>TRBV6-2/TRBV6-3|once|TRBJ1-5|NA
CASSKGDVAPQPQHF
TGTGCCAGCAGCAAAGGGGACGTGGCGCCCCAGCCCCAGCATTTT
>TRBV28|NA|TRBJ2-1|TRBD1
CASSFLRDRADNEQFF
TGTGCCAGCAGTTTCCTCCGGGACAGGGCGGACAATGAGCAGTTCTTC
>TRBV6-5|NA|TRBJ2-5|TRBD2
CASRWGGQETQYF
TGTGCCAGCAGGTGGGGGGGACAAGAGACCCAGTACTTC
>TRBV29-1|NA|TRBJ2-1|TRBD2
CSAAGLAGVYNEQFF
TGCAGCGCCGCGGGACTAGCGGGAGTCTACAATGAGCAGTTCTTC
>TRBV3-1|NA|TRBJ1-2|NA
CASSQTPGGDYGYTF
TGTGCCAGCAGTCAGACCCCTGGCGGGGACTATGGCTACACCTTC